The 10 T cell receptor beta chains in this list originate from one sample, sequenced in a study of shared clonotypes between healthy human individuals. Sequencing was performed with immunoSEQ multiplex PCR; in TCRdb, only in-frame clones are kept and a portion is missing. The repertoire holds about 2.5 million clones, with about nine tenths as singletons. The sample was naive CD4+ T cells from PBMCs. Sample subset: CD45RA+ positively selected. These receptors were taken from a man younger than 30 in good health. Some clones in this sample may be carry-over from other donors' samples.

This rearrangement joins TRBV19 to TRBJ2-1; tentative D call: TRBD2 (6 bases). V dropped 9 bases and J dropped 7 bases, with 16 bases sitting between them. CDR3 length: 13 residues. Germline values: CDR1 LNHDA, CDR2 SQIVND (reference sequence). The CDR3 DNA reads as TGTGCCAGCACCGGGACTCTTATGAATGAGCAGTTCTTC. Translating gives CASTGTLMNEQFF.

This chain joins TRBV15 and TRBJ1-5; possible D gene TRBD1, 6 bases. Trimming shortened V by 1 base and J by 7 bases, and 14 bases separated the two germline ends. Germline V CDR1 and CDR2: LNHNV, YYDKDF (reference sequence). The CDR3 covers 15 residues. The CDR3 DNA sequence: TGTGCCACCAGCAGAGGGACAGTCGATGGGCAGCCCCAGCATTTT. Its translation is CATSRGTVDGQPQHF.

The CDR3 spells CASSLRTGRFYEQYF. The CDR3 DNA reads as TGTGCCAGCAGCTTGCGGACAGGGAGGTTCTACGAGCAGTACTTC. The chain links TRBV5-4 to TRBJ2-7, with 8 nucleotides matching TRBD1. V lost 1 base, J lost 3 bases, and 6 bases stayed unmatched. Germline V gene data show CDR1 as SGHNT and CDR2 as YYREEE (reference sequence). The CDR3 contains 15 residues.

The V call is TRBV11-3, the J call TRBJ1-5; D not certain. The CDR3 spans 12 residues. In germline, CDR1 is SGHNT, CDR2 YENEEA. Trimming took 6 bases from V and 7 from J, leaving 10 bases between them. The CDR3 DNA reads as TGTGCCAGCAGTCTCCAGAGGCAGCCCCAGCATTTT. The encoded protein is CASSLQRQPQHF.

The rearrangement uses TRBV6-1 and TRBJ1-5, with unresolved D. Between the trimmed V and J ends, which lost 2 bases and 2 bases, there was a span of 7 bases. Germline CDR1 reads MNHNS; CDR2 reads SASEGT. CDR3 length: 14 residues. The CDR3 nucleotides read TGTGCCAGCAGTGAATCCTGGGGCAATCAGCCCCAGCATTTT. Translating it yields CASSESWGNQPQHF.

The chain combines TRBV4-3 with TRBJ2-7; tentatively, D is TRBD2 (6 bases). Trimming removed 1 base from V and 0 bases from J, with 10 bases in between. Germline CDR1 LGHNA, CDR2 YSLEER. This CDR3 is built from 15 residues. DNA of the CDR3: TGCGCCAGCAGCCAAGCGGGAGTGGGCTCCTACGAGCAGTACTTC. Translating gives CASSQAGVGSYEQYF.

This clone has a handful of counts. V usage is TRBV6-5 and J usage is TRBJ1-1; no clear D gene. The CDR3 is 11 residues long. V lost 7 bases to trimming and J lost 6 bases, with 9 bases between them. Germline V gene sequence: CDR1 MNHEY, CDR2 SVGAGI. CDR3 nucleotide sequence: TGTGCCAGCAAAAGAGGGCCTGAAGCTTTCTTT. Its protein product is CASKRGPEAFF.

The gene calls are TRBV7-3 and TRBJ2-7; no clear D. The CDR3 totals 11 residues. Germline-derived CDR1 and CDR2 are SGHTA and FQGTGA. The V end lost 7 bases, the J end lost 4 bases, and 8 bases lay between the germline ends. The CDR3 is CASTRSYEQYF. For the CDR3, the DNA is TGTGCCAGCACCCGAAGTTACGAGCAGTACTTC. The entire variable domain, with the rest obtained from reference TRBV7-3 and TRBJ2-7, is as follows: GAGVSQTPSNKVTEKGKYVELRCDPISGHTALYWYRQSLGQGPEFLIYFQGTGAADDSGLPNDRFFAVRPEGSVSTLKIQRTERGDSAVYLCASTRSYEQYFGPGTRLTVT.

Notes on this clone: Other DNA sequences of this sample code for an identical CDR3. The chain employs TRBV27 and TRBJ2-7; unclear D gene. Germline CDR1 MNHEY, CDR2 SMNVEV (reference sequence). Trimming cost V 2 bases and J 6 bases, with 11 bases left between them. The CDR3 covers 13 residues. The chain's CDR3 is CASSLEEVGEQYF. CDR3 DNA sequence: TGTGCCAGCAGTTTAGAGGAAGTTGGCGAGCAGTACTTC.

This clone appeared once. The chain links TRBV2 to TRBJ2-3; either TRBD1 or TRBD2 may fit D (6 bases each). CDR3 size: 12 residues. Trimming removed 8 bases at V and 3 bases at J, with 9 bases between. CDR1 and CDR2 (germline): SNHLY, FYNNEI. The CDR3 spells CASGGLTDTQYF. CDR3 DNA sequence: TGTGCCAGCGGGGGGCTTACAGATACGCAGTATTTT.